A selection of T cell receptor beta chains follows, all from one sample in a study of PD-L1 blockade in urothelial cancer. The method was immunoSEQ multiplex PCR; TCRdb's version includes in-frame clones alone and lacks a portion of them. Among 15,000 to 20,000 clones listed, around 83% were seen once. The sample here was PBMCs, taken around atezolizumab (anti-PD-L1) treatment. The source is a man aged 45 to 65 with urothelial cancer. Both conserved end residues are part of each CDR3. A D gene is named only where the DNA matches it firmly.

D | V | CDR3
- | TRBV27 | CASSLEGSSYNEQFF
TRBD1 | TRBV5-4 | CASSHAPGQGESYEQYF
- | TRBV6-1 | CASSATGVDTEAFF
TRBD2 | TRBV15 | CATSRESGSSYNEQFF
- | TRBV7-9 | CASSPGRGGLEQYF
- | TRBV10-2 | CASSVVSGFGNTIYF
TRBD2 | TRBV5-1 | CASSLAGGPNNEQFF
TRBD1 | TRBV7-9 | CASSSWTGATGELFF
- | TRBV16 | CASSAVRSHNEQFF
- | TRBV28 | CASGRSNQPQHF
TRBD2 | TRBV19 | CASSLSGRVAGELFF
- | TRBV18 | CASSQGWETQYF
- | TRBV6-5 | CASSYRSGGTNTEAFF
TRBD2 | TRBV4-2 | CATSRGGETDTQYF
TRBD1 | TRBV15 | CATSSATGQAQSSNQPQHF
TRBD1 | TRBV19 | CASRTMTGFQPQHF
TRBD2 | TRBV18 | CASSATSGRSYEQYF
- | TRBV6-1 | CASSPPGHKNTEAFF
TRBD1 | TRBV2 | CASSLRQGSYEQYF
- | TRBV7-9 | CASSTGSTEAFF
TRBD1 | TRBV10-3 | CAINTGTGGTDTQYF
- | TRBV6-1 | CASSEVWRGSTDTQYF
- | TRBV5-6 | CASSSAAGEQFF
TRBD1 | TRBV28 | CASSSTATGAGNTIYF
TRBD1 | TRBV5-1 | CASSFGGSGQGQKVRGYTF
TRBD1 | TRBV6-5 | CASRRGRLGTEAFF
- | TRBV29-1 | CSVEGQANTEAFF
- | TRBV5-6 | CASSLGGGAQPQHF
TRBD1 | TRBV5-4 | CASSLKDRLNHEQFF
- | TRBV7-9 | CASSLGKDSYYNEQFF
TRBD1 | TRBV9 | CASSVAGQGGSYGYTF
TRBD1 | TRBV9 | CASAQPQGAETEAFF
- | TRBV10-2 | CASSEWLGAANYGYTF
- | TRBV2 | CAIPIRRGGEAFF
- | TRBV7-9 | CASSLVGGTSWGYTF
- | TRBV5-1 | CASSLAGYGVETQYF
- | TRBV5-1 | CASSSTGLGVSTEAFF
- | TRBV7-8 | CASSSLYYEQYF
- | TRBV4-2 | CASSQEDTVLLRGRNTIYF
TRBD1 | TRBV6-5 | CASSRQGRGSEAFF
TRBD1 | TRBV6-4 | CASSDPGRDSSTEAFF
- | TRBV19 | CASSTQLNQNTEAFF
- | TRBV7-9 | CASSSSEKLFF
TRBD1 | TRBV19 | CASGDRGLETQYF
TRBD1 | TRBV25-1 | CASGGPTGGLVEPQHF